What follows are 5 T cell receptor beta chains derived from one specimen sequenced in a study of response to subunit inactivated influenza vaccine. TCRdb reanalysed the RT-PCR reads using MiXCR and keeps one entry per CDR3 protein. The data hold 650,000 to 800,000 distinct CDR3 sequences, with 14% observed a single time. The sequencing here drew on PBMCs from blood, taken roughly 2 weeks before vaccination. Receptors originate from a man aged 45-65 years who received an inactivated influenza vaccine.

This clonotype has just a few counts. The chain uses TRBV5-1 and TRBJ2-6; D not certain. V was shortened by 0 bases and J by 4 bases, with 8 bases between the two germline ends. Looked up from germline, CDR1 is SGHRS and CDR2 is YFSETQ. There are 15 residues in the CDR3. In nucleotides, the CDR3 is TGCGCCAGCAGCTTGGATGTCCCCGGGGCCAACGTCCTGACTTTC. Translated: CASSLDVPGANVLTF.

This clonotype was detected only once. The chain couples TRBV7-2 to TRBJ2-7; tentative D call: TRBD2 (5 bases). The germline V and J ends were trimmed by 3 bases and 3 bases, with 9 bases remaining between them. This CDR3 contains 13 residues. Germline V gene sequence: CDR1 SGHTA, CDR2 FQGNSA. CDR3 nucleotides: TGTGCCAGCAGCTTCCCAGGAGGCTACGAGCAGTACTTC. Translated, it gives CASSFPGGYEQYF.

This chain connects TRBV10-1 to TRBJ2-7; D is perhaps TRBD1 or TRBD2 (5 bases each). This CDR3 comprises 15 residues. Trimming pared 4 bases from V and 0 bases from J, leaving 13 bases between. Germline assignment: CDR1 WNHNN and CDR2 SYGVQD (reference sequence). CDR3 sequence: CASSGGDLSSYEQYF. The CDR3 nucleotides are TGCGCCAGCAGTGGTGGGGACCTGTCCTCCTACGAGCAGTACTTC.

This clonotype was recorded a few times. In DNA form, the CDR3 reads TGTGCCAGCAGCCAAGCAGGGATCCGCGGGGAGCTGTTTTTT. Translating it yields CASSQAGIRGELFF. The chain uses TRBV14 and TRBJ2-2, with D possibly TRBD1 on 5 matching bases. The CDR3 has 14 amino acids. The V end was cut by 1 base, the J end by 7 bases, with 10 bases between. Germline-derived CDR1 and CDR2 are SGHDN and FVKESK.

This clonotype came up a few times. The J gene is TRBJ1-4, the V gene TRBV6-1; D unclear. The CDR3 consists of 11 residues. Trimming took off 3 bases at V and 11 bases at J, with 7 bases between the two ends. Germline V gene sequence: CDR1 MNHNS, CDR2 SASEGT. The DNA of the CDR3 is TGTGCCAGCAGTGACTCGTGGAAACTGTTTTTT. As protein: CASSDSWKLFF.